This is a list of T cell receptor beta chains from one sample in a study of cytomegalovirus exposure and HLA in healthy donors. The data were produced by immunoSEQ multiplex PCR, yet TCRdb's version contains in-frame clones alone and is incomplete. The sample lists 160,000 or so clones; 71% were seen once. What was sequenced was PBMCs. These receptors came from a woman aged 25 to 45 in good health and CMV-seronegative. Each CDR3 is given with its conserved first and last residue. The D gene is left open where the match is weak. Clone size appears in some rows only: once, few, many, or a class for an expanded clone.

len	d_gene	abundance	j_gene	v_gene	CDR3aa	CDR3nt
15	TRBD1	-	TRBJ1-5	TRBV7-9	CASSLGDRAHQPQHF	TGTGCCAGCAGCTTAGGGGACAGGGCCCATCAGCCCCAGCATTTT
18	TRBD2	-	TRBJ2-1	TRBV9	CASSVNLLAGGPGDEQFF	TGTGCCAGCAGCGTTAATCTCCTAGCGGGGGGGCCTGGGGATGAGCAGTTCTTC
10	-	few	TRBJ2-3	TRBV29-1	CSDLIDTQYF	TGCAGCGACTTGATAGATACGCAGTATTTT
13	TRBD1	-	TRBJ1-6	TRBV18	CASSTGQGLPLHF	TGTGCCAGCTCAACCGGACAGGGTTTACCCCTCCACTTT
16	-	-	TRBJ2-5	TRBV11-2	CASSLRLAGAQETQYF	TGTGCCAGCAGCCTTAGATTGGCGGGGGCTCAAGAGACCCAGTACTTC
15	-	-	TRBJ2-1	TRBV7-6	CASSLEGGTYNEQFF	TGTGCCAGCAGCTTAGAGGGGGGGACCTACAATGAGCAGTTCTTC
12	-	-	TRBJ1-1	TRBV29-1	CSVRRGNTEAFF	TGCAGCGTACGACGGGGGAACACTGAAGCTTTCTTT
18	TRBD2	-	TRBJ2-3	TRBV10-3	CAISVPPGLAGNTDTQYF	TGTGCCATCAGTGTGCCTCCGGGACTAGCGGGAAACACAGATACGCAGTATTTT
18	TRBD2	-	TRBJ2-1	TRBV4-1	CASSQRTSGGPPYNEQFF	TGCGCCAGCAGCCAGAGGACTAGCGGAGGTCCCCCCTACAATGAGCAGTTCTTC
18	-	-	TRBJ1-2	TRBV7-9	CASRPPSSGGHGYYGYTF	TGTGCCAGCAGACCACCGAGCTCCGGGGGGCATGGGTACTATGGCTACACCTTC
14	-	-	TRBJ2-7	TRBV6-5	CASSRDFSSYEQYF	TGTGCCAGCAGCCGGGACTTCAGCTCCTACGAGCAGTACTTC
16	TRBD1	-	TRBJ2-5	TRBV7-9	CASSLETGGLRETQYF	TGTGCCAGCAGCTTAGAAACAGGGGGCCTTCGGGAGACCCAGTACTTC
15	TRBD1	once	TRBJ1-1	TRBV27	CASSLIGTGATEAFF	TGTGCCAGCAGTTTAATCGGGACAGGGGCCACTGAAGCTTTCTTT
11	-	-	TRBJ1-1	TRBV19	CASSIELEAFF	TGTGCCAGTAGTATAGAACTTGAAGCTTTCTTT
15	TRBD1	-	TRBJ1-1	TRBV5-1	CASSLNRGMNTEAFF	TGCGCCAGCAGCTTGAACAGGGGGATGAACACTGAAGCTTTCTTT
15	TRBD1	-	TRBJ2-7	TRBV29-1	CSVGWGTGGSYEQYF	TGCAGCGTTGGTTGGGGGACAGGGGGCTCCTACGAGCAGTACTTC
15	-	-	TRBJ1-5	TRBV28	CASSRQGYSNQPQHF	TGTGCCAGCAGTAGGCAGGGATATAGCAATCAGCCCCAGCATTTT
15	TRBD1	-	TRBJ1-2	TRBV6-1	CASSDPGQDHYGYTF	TGTGCCAGCAGTGACCCGGGACAGGACCACTATGGCTACACCTTC
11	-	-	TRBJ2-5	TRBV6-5	CATRTEETQYF	TGTGCCACCCGGACAGAAGAGACCCAGTACTTC
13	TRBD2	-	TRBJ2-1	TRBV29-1	CSVAAGGRVEQFF	TGCAGCGTTGCGGCGGGGGGGCGGGTGGAGCAGTTCTTC
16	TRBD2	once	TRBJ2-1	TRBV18	CASSPLAGGLWNEQFF	TGTGCCAGCTCACCTCTAGCGGGGGGCCTGTGGAATGAGCAGTTCTTC
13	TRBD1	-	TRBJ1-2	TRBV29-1	CSVETGDGYGYTF	TGCAGCGTGGAGACAGGGGACGGCTATGGCTACACCTTC
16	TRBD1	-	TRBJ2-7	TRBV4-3	CASSRVGQGVSYEQYF	TGCGCCAGCAGCCGTGTGGGACAGGGCGTCTCCTACGAGCAGTACTTC
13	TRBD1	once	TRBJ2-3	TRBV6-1	CATGTENTDTQYF	TGTGCCACCGGGACAGAGAACACAGATACGCAGTATTTT
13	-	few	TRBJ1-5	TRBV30	CAWSMDTNQPQHF	TGTGCCTGGAGTATGGACACCAATCAGCCCCAGCATTTT
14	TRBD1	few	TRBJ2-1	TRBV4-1	CASSQETGWNEQFF	TGCGCCAGCAGCCAAGAGACAGGGTGGAATGAGCAGTTCTTC
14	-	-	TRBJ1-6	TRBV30	CAWSRGDYNSPLHF	TGTGCCTGGAGCCGCGGAGACTATAATTCACCCCTCCACTTT